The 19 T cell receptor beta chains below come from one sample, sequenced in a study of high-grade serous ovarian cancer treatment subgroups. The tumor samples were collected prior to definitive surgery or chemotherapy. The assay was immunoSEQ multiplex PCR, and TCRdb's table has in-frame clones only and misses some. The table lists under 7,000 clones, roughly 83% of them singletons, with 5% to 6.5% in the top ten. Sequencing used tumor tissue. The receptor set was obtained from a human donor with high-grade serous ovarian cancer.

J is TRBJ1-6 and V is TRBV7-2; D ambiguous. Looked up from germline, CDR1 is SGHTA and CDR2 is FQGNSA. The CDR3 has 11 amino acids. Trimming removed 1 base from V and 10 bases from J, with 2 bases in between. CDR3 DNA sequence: TGTGCCAGCAGCTTAGAATCACCCCTCCACTTT. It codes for CASSLESPLHF.

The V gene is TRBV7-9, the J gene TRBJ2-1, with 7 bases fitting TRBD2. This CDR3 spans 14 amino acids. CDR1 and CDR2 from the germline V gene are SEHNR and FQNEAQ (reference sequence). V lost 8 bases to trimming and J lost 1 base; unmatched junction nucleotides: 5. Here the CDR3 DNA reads TGTGCCAGCTGGCGGGGAGGGTCCTACAATGAGCAGTTCTTC. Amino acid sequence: CASWRGGSYNEQFF.

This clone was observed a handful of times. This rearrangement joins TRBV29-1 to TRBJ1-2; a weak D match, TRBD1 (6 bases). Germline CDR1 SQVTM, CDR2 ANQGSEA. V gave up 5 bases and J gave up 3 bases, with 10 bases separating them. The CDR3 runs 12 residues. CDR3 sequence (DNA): TGCAGCGTTCGTCCAGGGGACTATGGCTACACCTTC. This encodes CSVRPGDYGYTF.

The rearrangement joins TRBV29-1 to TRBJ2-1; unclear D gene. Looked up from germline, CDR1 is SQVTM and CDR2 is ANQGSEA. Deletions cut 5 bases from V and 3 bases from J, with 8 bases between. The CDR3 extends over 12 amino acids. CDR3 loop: CSVYGSYNEQFF. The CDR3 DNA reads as TGCAGCGTTTACGGCAGCTACAATGAGCAGTTCTTC.

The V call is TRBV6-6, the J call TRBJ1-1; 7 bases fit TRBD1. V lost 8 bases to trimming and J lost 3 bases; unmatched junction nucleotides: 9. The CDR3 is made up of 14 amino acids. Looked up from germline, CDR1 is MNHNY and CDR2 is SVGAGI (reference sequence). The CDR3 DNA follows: TGTGCCAGCTCAAAACAGGGGCGGGACACTGAAGCTTTCTTT. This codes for CASSKQGRDTEAFF.

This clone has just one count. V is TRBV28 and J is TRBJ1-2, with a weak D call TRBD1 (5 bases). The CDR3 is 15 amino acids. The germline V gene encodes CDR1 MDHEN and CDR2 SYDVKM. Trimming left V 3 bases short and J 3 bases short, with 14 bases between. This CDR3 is CASSLAGQGHYGYTF. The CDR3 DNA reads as TGTGCCAGCAGTTTGGCGGGCCAGGGCCACTATGGCTACACCTTC.

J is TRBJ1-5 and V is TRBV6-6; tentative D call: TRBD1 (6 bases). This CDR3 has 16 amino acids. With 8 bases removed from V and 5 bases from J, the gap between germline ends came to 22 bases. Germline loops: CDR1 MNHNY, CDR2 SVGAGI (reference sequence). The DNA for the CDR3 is TGTGCCAGCGATCGCAGTTTTCAGGGGCCCCATCAGCCCCAGCATTTT. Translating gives CASDRSFQGPHQPQHF.

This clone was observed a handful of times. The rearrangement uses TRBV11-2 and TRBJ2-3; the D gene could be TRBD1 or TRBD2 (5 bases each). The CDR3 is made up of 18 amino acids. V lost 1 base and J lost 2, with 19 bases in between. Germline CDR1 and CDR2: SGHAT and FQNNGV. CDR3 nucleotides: TGTGCCAGCAGCTTAGGACTTGTACGGCTGGGGGACACAGATACGCAGTATTTT. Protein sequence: CASSLGLVRLGDTDTQYF.

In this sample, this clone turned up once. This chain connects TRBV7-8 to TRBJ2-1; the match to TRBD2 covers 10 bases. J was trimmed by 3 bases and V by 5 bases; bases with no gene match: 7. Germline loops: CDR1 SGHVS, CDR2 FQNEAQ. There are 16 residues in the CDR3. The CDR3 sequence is CASSTGGTSVYNEQFF. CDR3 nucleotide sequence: TGTGCCAGCAGCACAGGAGGGACTAGCGTCTACAATGAGCAGTTCTTC.

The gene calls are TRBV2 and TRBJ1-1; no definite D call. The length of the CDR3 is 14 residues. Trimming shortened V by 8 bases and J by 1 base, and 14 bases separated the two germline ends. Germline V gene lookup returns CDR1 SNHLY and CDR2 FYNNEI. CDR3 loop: CASLRGQENTEAFF. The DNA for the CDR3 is TGTGCCAGCCTCAGAGGGCAGGAGAACACTGAAGCTTTCTTT. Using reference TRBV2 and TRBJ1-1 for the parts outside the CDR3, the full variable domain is EPEVTQTPSHQVTQMGQEVILRCVPISNHLYFYWYRQILGQKVEFLVSFYNNEISEKSEIFDDQFSVERPDGSNFTLKIRSTKLEDSAMYFCASLRGQENTEAFFGQGTRLTVV.

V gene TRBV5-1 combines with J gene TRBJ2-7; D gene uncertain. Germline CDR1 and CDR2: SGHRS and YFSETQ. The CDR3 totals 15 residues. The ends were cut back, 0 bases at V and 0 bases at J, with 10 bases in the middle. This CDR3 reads CASSLVWAASYEQYF. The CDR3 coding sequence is TGCGCCAGCAGCTTGGTTTGGGCGGCCTCCTACGAGCAGTACTTC.

The CDR3 here is CATGPDTEAFF. The CDR3 DNA reads TGTGCCACCGGACCGGACACTGAAGCTTTCTTT. The rearrangement links TRBV15 to TRBJ1-1, with unresolved D. CDR3 length equals 11 residues. Trimming stripped 8 bases from V and 3 bases from J, with 7 bases between. Germline V gives CDR1 LNHNV, CDR2 YYDKDF (reference sequence).

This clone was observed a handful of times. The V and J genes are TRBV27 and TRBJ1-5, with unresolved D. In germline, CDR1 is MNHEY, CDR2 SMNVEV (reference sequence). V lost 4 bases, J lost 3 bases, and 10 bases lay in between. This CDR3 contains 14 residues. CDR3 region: CASSSSSYNQPQHF. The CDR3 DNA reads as TGTGCCAGCAGTTCTTCTTCTTACAATCAGCCCCAGCATTTT.

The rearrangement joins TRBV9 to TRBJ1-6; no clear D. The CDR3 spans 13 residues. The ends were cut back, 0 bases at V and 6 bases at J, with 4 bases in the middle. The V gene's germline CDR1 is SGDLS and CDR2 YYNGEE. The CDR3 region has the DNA TGTGCCAGCAGCGTAGTCCTTAATTCACCCCTCCACTTT. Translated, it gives CASSVVLNSPLHF.

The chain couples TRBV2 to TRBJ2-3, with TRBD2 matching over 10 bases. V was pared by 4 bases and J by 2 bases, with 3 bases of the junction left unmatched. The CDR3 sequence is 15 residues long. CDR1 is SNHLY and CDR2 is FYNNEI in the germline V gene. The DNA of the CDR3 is TGTGCCAGCAGTGTAGCGGGGGGTTTCACAGATACGCAGTATTTT. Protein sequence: CASSVAGGFTDTQYF.

The CDR3 here is CASSLYRVGHSNQPQHF. CDR3 nucleotide sequence: TGTGCCAGCTCACTATACAGGGTTGGACACAGCAATCAGCCCCAGCATTTT. The chain is built from TRBV18 and TRBJ1-5; D is perhaps TRBD1 (6 bases). Germline V lookup: CDR1 KGHSH, CDR2 LQKENI. V shed 4 bases and J shed 1 base, with 17 bases lying between them. The CDR3 covers 17 residues.

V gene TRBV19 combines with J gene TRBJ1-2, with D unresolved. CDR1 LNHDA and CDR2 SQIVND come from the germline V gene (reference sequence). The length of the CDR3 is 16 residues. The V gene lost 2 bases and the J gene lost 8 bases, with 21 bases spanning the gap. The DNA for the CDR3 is TGTGCCAGTAGTATAAGGCTTTCCGGCGCGCGGATCGGCTACACCTTC. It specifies CASSIRLSGARIGYTF.

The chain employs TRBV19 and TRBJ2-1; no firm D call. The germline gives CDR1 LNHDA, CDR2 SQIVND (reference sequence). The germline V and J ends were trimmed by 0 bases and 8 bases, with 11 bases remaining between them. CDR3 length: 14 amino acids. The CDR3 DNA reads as TGTGCCAGTAGTATAGATAGGGCCCAGGATGAGCAGTTCTTC. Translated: CASSIDRAQDEQFF.

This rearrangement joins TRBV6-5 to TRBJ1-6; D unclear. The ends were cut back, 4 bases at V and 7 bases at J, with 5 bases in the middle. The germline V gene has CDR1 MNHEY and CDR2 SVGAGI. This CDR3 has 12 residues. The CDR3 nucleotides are TGTGCCAGCAGTTTACAGAATTCACCCCTCCACTTT. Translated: CASSLQNSPLHF.